A single sample is the source of the 8 T cell receptor beta chains below, sequenced in a study of kidney transplant recipient with SARS-CoV-2 infection. MiXCR, run by TCRdb on the reads, gives a single entry per CDR3 protein. The data hold about 250,000 distinct CDR3 sequences, with 29% observed a single time. Specimen: a blood sample, collected at baseline and between days 110 and 120 from a kidney transplant recipient. These receptors were collected from a young adult male patient who had COVID-19 and was a kidney transplant recipient. A subset of T cells may come from the graft donor.

This clonotype was counted many times. The chain employs TRBV7-9 and TRBJ2-1, with unresolved D. Germline CDR1 and CDR2: SEHNR and FQNEAQ (reference sequence). The ends were cut back, 3 bases at V and 0 bases at J, with 3 bases in the middle. The CDR3 loop spans 13 amino acids. The CDR3 loop reads CASSFFSYNEQFF. In DNA form, the CDR3 reads TGTGCCAGCAGCTTTTTCTCCTACAATGAGCAGTTCTTC.

The CDR3 here is CASSQGGAHYEQYV. The CDR3 nucleotides read TGTGCCAGCAGCCAGGGGGGTGCCCACTACGAGCAGTACGTC. The V gene is TRBV11-2, the J gene TRBJ2-1, with D possibly matching TRBD1 (7 bases). The DNA end is more similar to TRBJ2-7, so the J call may be wrong. Germline assignment: CDR1 SGHAT and CDR2 FQNNGV. CDR3 size: 14 residues.

Concerning this clonotype: A much larger clone differs by one base, so this may be a read error. Since no conserved phenylalanine or tryptophan closes the CDR3, a read error is the likely cause. It is unclear where the CDR3 begins or ends on the DNA, so no DNA is shown, and the CDR3 is as TCRdb lists it. This chain uses TRBV3-2 with TRBJ2-5; TRBD1, as called in the table, went unchecked against the DNA. TRBV3-2 is listed as a pseudogene. The CDR3 has 15 residues if both end residues are counted. The CDR3 sequence is CASSQDIGRQETQYL.

Many counts were recorded for this clonotype. The V gene is TRBV20-1, the J gene TRBJ1-1; TRBD1 is a possible D gene (6 bases). The V and J ends lost 1 base and 4 bases respectively, with 10 bases between them. Looked up from germline, CDR1 is DFQATT and CDR2 is SNEGSKA (reference sequence). This CDR3 region has 13 residues. DNA of the CDR3: TGCAGTGCTAGAGCAGGGGTATTCACTGAAGCTTTCTTT. Translated: CSARAGVFTEAFF.

This clonotype was detected many times. The gene calls are TRBV6-5 and TRBJ1-5; D remains unclear. The germline V and J ends were trimmed by 5 bases and 5 bases, with 16 bases remaining between them. The CDR3 is made up of 15 amino acids. Germline assignment: CDR1 MNHEY and CDR2 SVGAGI. The CDR3 reads CASSAVTPTDQPQHF. Here the CDR3 DNA reads TGTGCCAGCAGTGCAGTTACTCCTACGGATCAGCCCCAGCATTTT.

This clonotype was detected ten times or more. The chain is built from TRBV29-1 and TRBJ1-1, with D unclear. Germline-derived CDR1 and CDR2 are SQVTM and ANQGSEA. V was pared by 2 bases and J by 4 bases, with 5 bases between. The CDR3 totals 11 residues. The DNA of the CDR3 is TGCAGCGTTGAAAGTCCCACTGAAGCTTTCTTT. Translated: CSVESPTEAFF.

This clonotype was recorded a few times. This chain connects TRBV5-6 to TRBJ2-2; no definite D call. V shed 0 bases and J shed 3 bases, with 3 bases lying between them. CDR3 size: 13 residues. Germline CDR1 SGHDT, CDR2 YYEEEE. CDR3 nucleotide sequence: TGTGCCAGCAGCTTGGTTGACACCGGGGAGCTGTTTTTT. Amino acid sequence: CASSLVDTGELFF.

A word on this clonotype: A much larger clone differs from this one at a single base, so this may be a read error. The chain carries TRBV29-1 and TRBJ1-2; a weak D match, TRBD1 (5 bases). This CDR3 comprises 15 residues. Trimming removed 5 bases from V and 6 bases from J, with 22 bases in between. Germline values: CDR1 SQVTM, CDR2 ANQGSEA. CDR3 DNA: TGCAGCGTTTCCCCTAAGGGGCAGGGTGGAAATGGCTACACCTTC. This gives the protein CSVSPKGQGGNGYTF.